The 30 T cell receptor beta chains presented below share a single source sample, sequenced in a study of control samples from healthy donors and cancer patients. Data came from immunoSEQ multiplex PCR; TCRdb stores just in-frame clones and leaves some out. Of nearly 200,000 clones listed, 91% were seen once; the top ten hold roughly 1.9%. Sequencing was performed on blood. These receptors all come from a man between 25 and 39 years old in good health.

This clone showed up just a few times. The V gene is TRBV6-1, the J gene TRBJ2-1; D remains unclear. The V gene lost 2 bases and the J gene lost 6 bases, with 11 bases spanning the gap. The V gene's germline CDR1 is MNHNS and CDR2 SASEGT. The CDR3 consists of 14 residues. CDR3 sequence reads: CASSELYSTNEQFF. CDR3 bases: TGTGCCAGCAGTGAATTGTATAGCACCAATGAGCAGTTCTTC.

The rearrangement joins TRBV27 to TRBJ1-6; a weak D match, TRBD1 (6 bases). Germline CDR1 MNHEY, CDR2 SMNVEV (reference sequence). The germline V and J ends were trimmed by 2 bases and 0 bases, with 8 bases remaining between them. The length of the CDR3 is 16 residues. CDR3 residues: CASSLVDSSYNSPLHF. The CDR3 DNA follows: TGTGCCAGCAGTTTAGTGGACAGCTCCTATAATTCACCCCTCCACTTT.

The rearrangement links TRBV6-5 to TRBJ1-4; D is undetermined. This CDR3 contains 15 residues. Looked up from germline, CDR1 is MNHEY and CDR2 is SVGAGI. V lost 7 bases, J lost 2 bases, and 14 bases lay in between. CDR3 sequence reads: CASTFRRATNEKLFF. DNA of the CDR3: TGTGCCAGCACCTTTAGACGGGCCACTAATGAAAAACTGTTTTTT.

This clone was seen just once. The DNA for the CDR3 is TGTGCCAGCTCACCAAACGGCGGTTCCTACGAGCAGTACTTC. This codes for CASSPNGGSYEQYF. The J gene is TRBJ2-7, the V gene TRBV18; D call uncertain. CDR1 is KGHSH and CDR2 is LQKENI in the germline V gene. The length of the CDR3 is 14 residues. The V end was cut by 2 bases, the J end by 1 base, with 9 bases between.

J is TRBJ2-3 and V is TRBV24-1, with no clear D. V lost 5 bases to trimming and J lost 6 bases, with 20 bases between them. This CDR3 is built from 16 residues. Germline V CDR1 and CDR2: KGHDR, SFDVKD. The CDR3 DNA reads as TGTGCCACCAGTGGTATAAGGCCGGGTAAGGAGGATACGCAGTATTTT. Protein: CATSGIRPGKEDTQYF.

The V and J genes are TRBV21-1 and TRBJ1-1. TRBV21-1 is labeled a pseudogene. The CDR3 has 17 amino acids. Here the CDR3 DNA reads TGTGCCAGCACCGGATCCGGGGATCCAGGAATGAACACTGAAGCTTTCTTT. Protein sequence: CASTGSGDPGMNTEAFF.

The rearrangement links TRBV27 to TRBJ1-3; possibly TRBD1 for D (6 bases). Germline CDR1 is MNHEY and CDR2 is SMNVEV (reference sequence). This CDR3 has 13 amino acids. Trimming removed 0 bases from V and 15 bases from J, with 15 bases in between. CDR3 residues: CASSLSQGSREYF. The CDR3 bases are TGTGCCAGCAGTTTATCACAGGGCAGTCGGGAATATTTT.

The chain employs TRBV4-1 and TRBJ2-3, with D possibly TRBD1 on 5 matching bases. The CDR3 contains 13 residues. Trimming pared 4 bases from V and 5 bases from J, leaving 10 bases between. Germline loops: CDR1 MGHRA, CDR2 YSYEKL. CDR3 in amino acids: CASSPQGGDTQYF. CDR3 bases: TGCGCCAGCAGCCCCCAGGGTGGAGATACGCAGTATTTT.

This clone showed up just a few times. The chain recombines TRBV5-4 with TRBJ2-3, with a tentative D call TRBD1 (6 bases). V lost 5 bases to trimming and J lost 0 bases, with 13 bases between them. CDR3 size: 15 residues. Germline V gives CDR1 SGHNT, CDR2 YYREEE (reference sequence). This CDR3 reads CASRFGDTSTDTQYF. The CDR3 region has the DNA TGTGCCAGCAGATTTGGGGACACTAGCACAGATACGCAGTATTTT.

The V and J genes are TRBV19 and TRBJ2-2; weak D call: TRBD2 (5 bases). V shed 4 bases and J shed 2 bases, with 11 bases lying between them. Looked up from germline, CDR1 is LNHDA and CDR2 is SQIVND (reference sequence). This CDR3 has 15 residues. The DNA of the CDR3 is TGTGCCAGTAGTAGCGGGCCCGAAAACACCGGGGAGCTGTTTTTT. Protein: CASSSGPENTGELFF. Drawing the rest from reference TRBV19 and TRBJ2-2, the complete variable domain is DGGITQSPKYLFRKEGQNVTLSCEQNLNHDAMYWYRQDPGQGLRLIYYSQIVNDFQKGDIAEGYSVSREKKESFPLTVTSAQKNPTAFYLCASSSGPENTGELFFGEGSRLTVL.

The V gene is TRBV5-8, the J gene TRBJ2-2; D might be TRBD1 (6 bases). V gave up 3 bases and J gave up 5 bases, with 11 bases separating them. The CDR3 length is 14 residues. The germline V gene encodes CDR1 SGHTS and CDR2 YDEGEE. DNA of the CDR3: TGTGCCAGCAGCTACAGGGCGTCGACCGGGGAGCTGTTTTTT. The encoded protein is CASSYRASTGELFF.

The V call is TRBV19, the J call TRBJ1-1, with D hard to call. CDR3 length equals 16 residues. Germline V gene data show CDR1 as LNHDA and CDR2 as SQIVND (reference sequence). Trimming removed 10 bases at V and 3 bases at J, with 24 bases between. The CDR3 loop is CATRTAGTIGYTEAFF. CDR3 DNA sequence: TGTGCCACCCGGACGGCAGGAACTATTGGGTACACTGAAGCTTTCTTT.

The V call is TRBV24-1, the J call TRBJ2-3; D is undetermined. CDR1 is KGHDR and CDR2 is SFDVKD in the germline V gene. This CDR3 has 11 residues. V gave up 12 bases and J gave up 6 bases, with 12 bases separating them. CDR3 DNA: TGTGCCGCAGGATCGTCGGATACGCAGTATTTT. Amino acids: CAAGSSDTQYF.

The chain recombines TRBV6-5 with TRBJ1-1; D remains ambiguous. The CDR3 covers 14 residues. V was trimmed by 6 bases and J by 1 base, leaving 12 bases between them. CDR1 and CDR2 from the germline V gene are MNHEY and SVGAGI. The CDR3 loop is CASSREGTNTEAFF. CDR3 nucleotide sequence: TGTGCCAGCAGCCGGGAAGGAACGAACACTGAAGCTTTCTTT.

The chain couples TRBV5-6 to TRBJ2-3; TRBD2 matches 11 bases. The germline V gene encodes CDR1 SGHDT and CDR2 YYEEEE. The length of the CDR3 is 16 residues. After removal of 0 bases from V and 2 bases from J, the junction contained 2 bases not matched to a gene. The CDR3 protein is CASSLVLAGVTDTQYF. The CDR3 DNA follows: TGTGCCAGCAGCTTGGTACTAGCGGGGGTCACAGATACGCAGTATTTT.

This chain uses TRBV10-2 with TRBJ2-3; TRBD2 agrees at 14 bases. Trimming took 6 bases from V and 6 from J; bases not matched to a gene: 5. This CDR3 region has 15 residues. CDR1 is WSHSY and CDR2 is SAAADI in the germline V gene. The CDR3 coding sequence is TGCGCCAGCAGAACCGGGACTAGCGGGGGTGATACGCAGTATTTT. Protein product: CASRTGTSGGDTQYF.

The chain joins TRBV11-2 to TRBJ2-7; D could derive from TRBD1 or TRBD2 (5 bases each). V was shortened by 1 base and J by 1 base, with 5 bases between the two germline ends. The CDR3 sequence is 13 residues long. The V gene's germline CDR1 is SGHAT and CDR2 FQNNGV. CDR3 sequence (DNA): TGTGCCAGCAGCTTAGGGGGGTCCTACGAGCAGTACTTC. The encoded protein is CASSLGGSYEQYF.

The J gene is TRBJ1-3, the V gene TRBV19; TRBD1 matches 7 bases. V gave up 5 bases and J gave up 4 bases; unmatched junction bases: 11. CDR1 is LNHDA and CDR2 is SQIVND in the germline V gene (reference sequence). This CDR3 is built from 16 residues. As DNA, the CDR3 is TGTGCCAGTAGTGACCAGACAGGGATGCTAGGAAACACCATATATTTT. Translating it yields CASSDQTGMLGNTIYF.

This chain links TRBV12-2 with TRBJ1-4. TRBV12-2 constitutes a pseudogene. The CDR3 sequence is 14 residues long. The CDR3 sequence is CASRLLGIEEKLFF. CDR3 in DNA: TGTGCAAGTCGCTTGTTGGGTATTGAGGAAAAACTGTTTTTT.

Remarks on this clone: Other DNA variants within this sample encode the same CDR3. This chain links TRBV11-3 with TRBJ2-1, with 9 nucleotides matching TRBD2. From germline, CDR1 is SGHNT and CDR2 YENEEA. CDR3 length: 15 residues. Trimming at V came to 4 bases and at J to 2 bases, leaving 3 bases not matched to a gene. CDR3 DNA sequence: TGTGCCAGCAGCTCACAGCGGGGGGCCTACAATGAGCAGTTCTTC. Translated, it gives CASSSQRGAYNEQFF.

The rearrangement uses TRBV6-5 and TRBJ2-7; D is unclear. V was cut by 1 base and J by 0 bases, with 10 bases left in between. CDR3 size: 15 residues. Germline-derived CDR1 and CDR2 are MNHEY and SVGAGI. The CDR3 reads CASSYWDTRSYEQYF. DNA of the CDR3: TGTGCCAGCAGTTACTGGGATACCCGCTCCTACGAGCAGTACTTC.

The chain recombines TRBV3-1 (or the pseudogene TRBV3-2) with TRBJ1-2; D may be TRBD1 (6 bases). The V end was cut by 11 bases, the J end by 6 bases, with 13 bases between. The CDR3 contains 11 residues. Germline CDR1 and CDR2: LGHDT and YNNKEL (reference sequence). Here the CDR3 DNA reads TGTGCCGCCCGGGGGGCTCATGGCTACACCTTC. Amino acid sequence: CAARGAHGYTF.

This clone was seen once. V usage is TRBV5-5 and J usage is TRBJ1-4, with a tentative D call TRBD1 (6 bases). Germline CDR1 reads SGHKS; CDR2 reads YYEKEE (reference sequence). V gave up 4 bases and J gave up 8 bases, with 18 bases separating them. The CDR3 contains 15 residues. The CDR3, as DNA: TGTGCCAGCAGCGGGGGGCAGGGGAGACGGGAAAAACTGTTTTTT. It is translated as CASSGGQGRREKLFF.

V is TRBV5-1 and J is TRBJ1-1; TRBD1 aligns across 7 bases. This CDR3 is 16 amino acids long. Trimming took 4 bases from V and 3 from J; bases not matched to a gene: 12. Germline assignment: CDR1 SGHRS and CDR2 YFSETQ. CDR3 in amino acids: CASSTIPGQRDTEAFF. In nucleotides, the CDR3 is TGCGCCAGCAGCACGATACCGGGACAGAGGGACACTGAAGCTTTCTTT.

This chain's CDR3 is CASSLGRGAGGNTIYF. DNA for the CDR3: TGTGCCAGCAGCTTAGGCCGGGGTGCGGGAGGAAACACCATATATTTT. V is TRBV7-6 and J is TRBJ1-3; D gene unclear. V was clipped by 1 base and J by 4 bases, with 14 bases between them. CDR1 is SGHVS, CDR2 FNYEAQ, per germline. The CDR3 is 16 amino acids.

V usage is TRBV7-9 and J usage is TRBJ1-1; no reliable D call. CDR1 and CDR2 from the germline V gene are SEHNR and FQNEAQ (reference sequence). Between the trimmed V and J ends, which lost 6 bases and 2 bases, there was a span of 10 bases. The CDR3 has 13 residues. CDR3 sequence: CASRRIGNTEAFF. CDR3 bases: TGTGCCAGCAGGCGGATTGGAAACACTGAAGCTTTCTTT.

This sequence joins TRBV11-2 and TRBJ1-6; 7 bases are shared with TRBD1. Losses at the gene ends were 7 bases for V and 7 bases for J; bases not matched to a gene: 7. CDR3 size: 14 residues. Germline V lookup: CDR1 SGHAT, CDR2 FQNNGV. The CDR3 region is CASTRAGGNSPLHF. The CDR3 DNA is TGTGCCAGCACGCGGGCAGGGGGAAATTCACCCCTCCACTTT.

The chain has TRBV13 and TRBJ1-1; D may be TRBD1 (5 bases). The CDR3 has 15 amino acids. Trimming took off 4 bases at V and 1 base at J, with 13 bases between the two ends. Per germline, CDR1 PRHDT and CDR2 FYEKMQ (reference sequence). The CDR3 nucleotides are TGTGCCAGCAGCTGGGTTGGACACGAGAACACTGAAGCTTTCTTT. Translation: CASSWVGHENTEAFF. Combining the CDR3 with reference TRBV13 and TRBJ1-1 gives the whole variable domain AAGVIQSPRHLIKEKRETATLKCYPIPRHDTVYWYQQGPGQDPQFLISFYEKMQSDKGSIPDRFSAQQFSDYHSELNMSSLELGDSALYFCASSWVGHENTEAFFGQGTRLTVV.

The chain carries TRBV5-1 and TRBJ2-7; TRBD2 aligns across 8 bases. CDR3 length equals 14 residues. V was pared by 2 bases and J by 3 bases, with 4 bases of the junction left unmatched. Germline V gene data show CDR1 as SGHRS and CDR2 as YFSETQ. The CDR3 coding sequence is TGCGCCAGCAGCTTTGCAGCGGGGGACTACGAGCAGTACTTC. Its protein product is CASSFAAGDYEQYF.

V and J are TRBV3-1 (or the pseudogene TRBV3-2) and TRBJ1-6; D is unresolved. CDR3 size: 16 residues. Deletions cut 5 bases from V and 0 bases from J, with 11 bases between. The germline gives CDR1 LGHDT, CDR2 YNNKEL (reference sequence). In DNA, the CDR3 is TGTGCCAGCAGCACCCCCCTGAGCTCCTATAATTCACCCCTCCACTTT. Amino acids: CASSTPLSSYNSPLHF.